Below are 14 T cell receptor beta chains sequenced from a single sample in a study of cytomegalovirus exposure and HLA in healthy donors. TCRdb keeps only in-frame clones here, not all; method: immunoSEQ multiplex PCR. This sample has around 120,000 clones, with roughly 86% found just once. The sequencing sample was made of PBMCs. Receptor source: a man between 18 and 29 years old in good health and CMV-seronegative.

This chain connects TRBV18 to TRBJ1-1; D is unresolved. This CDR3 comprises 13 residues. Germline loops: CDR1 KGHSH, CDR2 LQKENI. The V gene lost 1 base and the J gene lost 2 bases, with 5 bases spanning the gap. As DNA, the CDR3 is TGTGCCAGCTCACCACAGCAAAACACTGAAGCTTTCTTT. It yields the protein CASSPQQNTEAFF.

The CDR3 bases are TGTGCCAGCACCAGTCAACCCGGGGGAAGTGGCTACACCTTC. This translates into CASTSQPGGSGYTF. The chain carries TRBV27 and TRBJ1-2; TRBD1 is a possible D gene (5 bases). Germline CDR1 MNHEY, CDR2 SMNVEV (reference sequence). The CDR3 totals 14 residues. Trimming took 7 bases from V and 7 from J, leaving 19 bases between them.

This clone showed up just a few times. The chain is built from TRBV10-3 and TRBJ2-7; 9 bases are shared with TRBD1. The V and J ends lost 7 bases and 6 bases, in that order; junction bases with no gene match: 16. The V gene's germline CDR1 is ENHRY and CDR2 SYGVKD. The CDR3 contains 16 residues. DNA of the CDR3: TGTGCCATCAAGTCTGTCGACAGGGGGTCTCAGGGCGAGCAGTACTTC. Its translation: CAIKSVDRGSQGEQYF.

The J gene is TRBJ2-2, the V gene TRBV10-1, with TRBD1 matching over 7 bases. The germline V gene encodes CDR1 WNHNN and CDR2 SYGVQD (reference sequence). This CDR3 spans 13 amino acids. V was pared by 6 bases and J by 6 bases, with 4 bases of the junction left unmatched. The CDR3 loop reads CASRRQGPGELFF. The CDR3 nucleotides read TGCGCCAGCAGGAGACAGGGCCCCGGGGAGCTGTTTTTT.

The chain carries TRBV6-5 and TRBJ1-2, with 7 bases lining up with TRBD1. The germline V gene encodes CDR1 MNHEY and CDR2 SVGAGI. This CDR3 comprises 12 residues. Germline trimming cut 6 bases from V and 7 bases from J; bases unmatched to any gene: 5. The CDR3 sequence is CASSQTGAGYTF. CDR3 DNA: TGTGCCAGCAGCCAAACAGGGGCTGGCTACACCTTC.

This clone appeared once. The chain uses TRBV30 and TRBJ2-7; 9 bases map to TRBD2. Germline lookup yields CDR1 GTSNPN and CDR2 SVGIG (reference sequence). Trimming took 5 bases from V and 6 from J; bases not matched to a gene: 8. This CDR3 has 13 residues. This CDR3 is CAWGTSFPLEQYF. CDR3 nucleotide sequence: TGTGCCTGGGGGACTAGCTTCCCCCTCGAGCAGTACTTC.

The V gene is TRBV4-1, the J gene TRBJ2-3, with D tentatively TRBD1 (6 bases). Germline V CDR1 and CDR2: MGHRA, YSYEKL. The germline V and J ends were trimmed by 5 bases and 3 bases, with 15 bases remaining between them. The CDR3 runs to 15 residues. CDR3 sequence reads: CASSTSQGRTDTQYF. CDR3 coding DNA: TGCGCCAGCAGCACCAGTCAGGGGCGGACAGATACGCAGTATTTT.

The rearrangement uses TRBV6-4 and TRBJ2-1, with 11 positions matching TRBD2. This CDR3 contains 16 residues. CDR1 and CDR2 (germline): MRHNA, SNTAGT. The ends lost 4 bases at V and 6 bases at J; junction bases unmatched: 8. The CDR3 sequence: CASSAKGTSGLNEQFF. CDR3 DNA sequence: TGTGCCAGCAGTGCCAAAGGGACTAGCGGCCTCAATGAGCAGTTCTTC.

The CDR3 DNA is TGCGCCAGCAGCTTGGCAGGGGGTGGAAACACCATATATTTT. Protein product: CASSLAGGGNTIYF. This chain links TRBV5-1 with TRBJ1-3; 7 bases align to TRBD1. CDR3 length: 14 amino acids. With 0 bases clipped from V and 3 bases from J, the junction kept 0 bases outside the gene matches. CDR1 is SGHRS, CDR2 YFSETQ, per germline.

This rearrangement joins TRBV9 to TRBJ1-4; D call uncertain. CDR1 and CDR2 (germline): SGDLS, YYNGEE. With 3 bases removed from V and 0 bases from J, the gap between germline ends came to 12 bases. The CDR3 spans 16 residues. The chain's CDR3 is CASSGAVLTTNEKLFF. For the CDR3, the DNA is TGTGCCAGCAGCGGGGCAGTCCTCACAACTAATGAAAAACTGTTTTTT.

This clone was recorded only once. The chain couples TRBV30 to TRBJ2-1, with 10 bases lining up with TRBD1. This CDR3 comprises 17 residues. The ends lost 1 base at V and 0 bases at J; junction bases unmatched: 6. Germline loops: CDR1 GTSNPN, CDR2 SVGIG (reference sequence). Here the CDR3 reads CAWSGRQGAPSYNEQFF. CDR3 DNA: TGTGCCTGGAGTGGACGACAGGGGGCTCCCTCCTACAATGAGCAGTTCTTC. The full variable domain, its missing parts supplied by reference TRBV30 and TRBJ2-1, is SQTIHQWPATLVQPVGSPLSLECTVEGTSNPNLYWYRQAAGRGLQLLFYSVGIGQISSEVPQNLSASRPQDRQFILSSKKLLLSDSGFYLCAWSGRQGAPSYNEQFFGPGTRLTVL.

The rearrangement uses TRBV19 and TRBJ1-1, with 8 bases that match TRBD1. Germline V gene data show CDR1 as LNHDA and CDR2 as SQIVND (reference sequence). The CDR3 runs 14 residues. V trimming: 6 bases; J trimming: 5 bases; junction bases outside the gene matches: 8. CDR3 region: CASRAGQGWTEAFF. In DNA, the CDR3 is TGTGCCAGTAGAGCTGGACAGGGCTGGACTGAAGCTTTCTTT.

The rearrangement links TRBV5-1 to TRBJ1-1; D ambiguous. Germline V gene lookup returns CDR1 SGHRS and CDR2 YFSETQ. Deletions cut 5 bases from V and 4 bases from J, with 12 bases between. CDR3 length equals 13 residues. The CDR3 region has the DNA TGCGCCAGCAGGGGAGGAGTTTCCACTGAAGCTTTCTTT. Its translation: CASRGGVSTEAFF.

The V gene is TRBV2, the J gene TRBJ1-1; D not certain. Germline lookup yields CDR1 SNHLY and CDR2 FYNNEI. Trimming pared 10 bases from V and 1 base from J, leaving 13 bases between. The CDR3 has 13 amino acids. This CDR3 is CATSGAPNTEAFF. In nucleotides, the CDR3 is TGTGCCACCTCCGGAGCACCGAACACTGAAGCTTTCTTT.